The sequence of this T cell receptor (beta chain) was determined in a study of T cells in Graves' hyperthyroidism and ophthalmopathy. Regions amplified from RNA transcripts were the TCR beta CDR3 regions. HTBI primers were used for first-round RT-PCR of the TCR CDR3. TCRdb redid the calling of the multiplex PCR reads with MiXCR, one entry per CDR3 protein. The sample includes about 400,000 distinct CDR3 sequences, approximately 15% of them seen just once. CDR3 size: 18 residues. Per the germline V gene, CDR1 is MNHEY and CDR2 is SVGAGI. The germline V and J ends were trimmed by 0 bases and 0 bases, with 12 bases remaining between them. This clonotype has a handful of counts.

This clonotype was sampled from a woman under 40 with Graves' hyperthyroidism. The chain recombines TRBV6-5 with TRBJ1-6; tentatively, D is TRBD1 (6 bases). Sample: blood. This CDR3 reads CASSYSGQGTSYNSPLHF. The CDR3, as DNA: TGTGCCAGCAGTTACTCGGGGCAGGGGACCTCCTATAATTCACCCCTCCACTTT.